The 14 T cell receptor beta chains reported below all come from one sample, sequenced in a study of OX40 agonist ivuxolimab in advanced cancers. Sequencing used immunoSEQ multiplex PCR; TCRdb keeps in-frame clones, though not all of them. The repertoire includes 43,000 or so clones, more than 70% of them detected once, and about 2.4% sits in the top ten. The sample consisted of CD4+ or CD8+ T cells sorted from blood, taken in a trial of the OX40 agonist ivuxolimab. The receptor source for this set is an adult with an advanced solid tumor such as melanoma, head and neck, liver or kidney cancer.

The CDR3 DNA sequence: TGCGCCAGCAGCCAAGGGTTTGCGGGAGCCTACAATGAGCAGTTCTTC. Translated, it gives CASSQGFAGAYNEQFF. The chain joins TRBV4-1 to TRBJ2-1; TRBD2 matches at 7 bases. Germline-derived CDR1 and CDR2 are MGHRA and YSYEKL. The CDR3 consists of 16 residues. Trimming took 1 base from V and 2 from J; bases not matched to a gene: 5.

The rearrangement uses TRBV30 and TRBJ2-5, with D uncertain. Trimming took 0 bases from V and 5 from J, leaving 4 bases between them. The germline V gene has CDR1 GTSNPN and CDR2 SVGIG (reference sequence). The CDR3 has 11 residues. The CDR3 region has the DNA TGTGCCTGGAGTGTTCGGGAGACCCAGTACTTC. Translation gives CAWSVRETQYF.

V gene TRBV6-1 combines with J gene TRBJ1-1; 7 positions agree with TRBD1. The CDR3 consists of 15 residues. Germline CDR1 is MNHNS and CDR2 is SASEGT. Losses at the gene ends were 0 bases for V and 3 bases for J; bases not matched to a gene: 4. CDR3: CASSEAAGGDTEAFF. In DNA form, the CDR3 reads TGTGCCAGCAGTGAAGCGGCAGGGGGGGACACTGAAGCTTTCTTT.

The chain is built from TRBV7-2 and TRBJ1-1; the D is unclear. CDR1 is SGHTA, CDR2 FQGNSA, per germline. The CDR3 has 13 residues. Trimming cost V 2 bases and J 1 base, with 5 bases left between them. The CDR3 sequence: CASSLIWNTEAFF. As DNA, the CDR3 is TGTGCCAGCAGCTTAATCTGGAACACTGAAGCTTTCTTT.

The V gene is TRBV10-3, the J gene TRBJ2-2; D perhaps matches TRBD1 (6 bases). V was trimmed by 10 bases and J by 3 bases, leaving 18 bases between them. CDR1 is ENHRY, CDR2 SYGVKD, per germline. The CDR3 consists of 15 residues. CDR3 residues: CATRHRVSYTGELFF. The CDR3 region has the DNA TGTGCCACACGGCACAGGGTATCATACACCGGGGAGCTGTTTTTT.

The chain employs TRBV7-3 and TRBJ2-1, with D perhaps TRBD2 (5 bases). The CDR3 consists of 13 residues. CDR1 SGHTA and CDR2 FQGTGA come from the germline V gene. V gave up 2 bases and J gave up 3 bases, with 5 bases separating them. The CDR3 reads CASSLDYYNEQFF. The CDR3 DNA reads TGTGCCAGCAGCTTAGACTACTACAATGAGCAGTTCTTC.

This clone was detected only once. This sequence joins TRBV27 and TRBJ2-7; 8 positions match TRBD1. Unmatched junction bases numbered 9, after V lost 5 bases and J lost 6 bases. The CDR3 contains 14 residues. Germline values: CDR1 MNHEY, CDR2 SMNVEV (reference sequence). This CDR3 reads CASSRTGGTGEQYF. The CDR3 bases are TGTGCCAGCAGTCGTACAGGGGGGACGGGCGAGCAGTACTTC.

This clone appeared a few times. The V gene is TRBV10-2, the J gene TRBJ1-3; 10 positions match TRBD1. Germline V gene data show CDR1 as WSHSY and CDR2 as SAAADI. The CDR3 loop spans 16 amino acids. V lost 5 bases and J lost 6; bases outside the gene matches: 10. CDR3 in amino acids: CASSSQSGTGVNTIYF. Written as DNA, the CDR3 is TGCGCCAGCAGTTCCCAATCCGGGACAGGGGTAAACACCATATATTTT.

The rearrangement uses TRBV7-6 and TRBJ2-2; 7 nucleotides match TRBD1. CDR3 length equals 16 residues. Germline trimming cut 6 bases from V and 5 bases from J; bases unmatched to any gene: 12. From germline, CDR1 is SGHVS and CDR2 FNYEAQ. The CDR3 loop reads CASRHPRGSKTGELFF. As DNA, the CDR3 is TGTGCCAGCAGACATCCCAGGGGGAGTAAGACCGGGGAGCTGTTTTTT.

The chain is built from TRBV29-1 and TRBJ2-1; 7 nucleotides align to TRBD1. Germline CDR1 reads SQVTM; CDR2 reads ANQGSEA. The CDR3 covers 14 residues. V was clipped by 6 bases and J by 2 bases; unmatched bases: 7. The CDR3 DNA sequence: TGCAGCGTCCCCCGACAGGGAACCTACAATGAGCAGTTCTTC. This codes for CSVPRQGTYNEQFF.

The J gene is TRBJ2-1, the V gene TRBV25-1, with TRBD2 matching over 7 bases. Germline values: CDR1 MGHDK, CDR2 SYGVNS. This CDR3 spans 16 amino acids. The junction had 14 bases not matched to a gene; V was cut back by 4 bases and J by 8 bases. The chain's CDR3 is CASSALDGRENHEQFF. The CDR3 DNA reads as TGTGCCAGCAGTGCCCTTGATGGGCGGGAGAATCATGAGCAGTTCTTC.

This clone occurred a few times. The V and J genes are TRBV27 and TRBJ1-6; TRBD1 matches 7 bases. Germline V CDR1 and CDR2: MNHEY, SMNVEV (reference sequence). The CDR3 is made up of 12 amino acids. Losses at the gene ends were 5 bases for V and 10 bases for J; bases not matched to a gene: 2. The CDR3 here is CASSTGVSPLHF. The CDR3 DNA reads as TGTGCCAGCAGTACAGGGGTCTCACCCCTCCACTTT.

The chain carries TRBV28 and TRBJ1-2, with TRBD1 matching 7 bases. This CDR3 contains 14 residues. CDR1 is MDHEN, CDR2 SYDVKM, per germline. After removal of 5 bases from V and 4 bases from J, the junction contained 7 bases not matched to a gene. The CDR3: CASSLTGAPYGYTF. CDR3 in DNA: TGTGCCAGCAGTCTTACAGGGGCCCCCTATGGCTACACCTTC.

The chain uses TRBV21-1 and TRBJ2-1; the table assigns TRBD2, which was not confirmed against the DNA. TRBV21-1 is a known pseudogene. This CDR3 contains 18 residues. The CDR3 protein is CASSKGPPLAGDDNEQFF. The DNA for the CDR3 is TGTGCCAGCAGCAAAGGCCCCCCGCTAGCGGGAGATGACAATGAGCAGTTCTTC.